This T cell receptor (beta chain) was sequenced for a study of T cells in Graves' hyperthyroidism and ophthalmopathy. Amplification yielded TCR beta CDR3 regions, with RNA transcripts as the source. In the first-round RT-PCR of the TCR CDR3, the HTBI primer set was used. TCRdb fed the multiplex PCR reads into MiXCR, producing one record per CDR3 protein. The sample contains about 510,000 distinct CDR3 sequences, 12% to 15% of which appear only once. Deletions cut 5 bases from V and 4 bases from J, with 14 bases between. Germline loops: CDR1 SGHVS, CDR2 FQNEAQ. CDR3 length equals 15 residues. From 8.5 to 10 ml of fresh peripheral blood, PBMCs were isolated.

The chain recombines TRBV7-8 with TRBJ1-4; a weak D match, TRBD1 (6 bases). The sequence was obtained from a woman in her thirties or forties with Graves' hyperthyroidism. Sequenced input: blood. CDR3 DNA: TGTGCCAGCAGCCTAGGGGGTAGCGGTAATGAAAAACTGTTTTTT. Protein product: CASSLGGSGNEKLFF. Full variable domain (outside the CDR3, taken from reference TRBV7-8 and TRBJ1-4): GAGVSQSPRYKVAKRGQDVALRCDPISGHVSLFWYQQALGQGPEFLTYFQNEAQLDKSGLPSDRFFAERPEGSVSTLKIQRTQQEDSAVYLCASSLGGSGNEKLFFGSGTQLSVL.